This TCR beta chain stems from a study of blood T cell repertoires in COVID-19. Whole-study context: PBMCs, B-cell-depleted T cells, or T cells were the source of the cDNA or gDNA that made up the material.

The data were produced by immunoSEQ multiplex PCR, yet TCRdb's version contains in-frame clones alone and is incomplete. Among around 190,000 clones, 65% to 90% were seen once, and the ten largest hold less than 2%. CDR1 ENHRY and CDR2 SYGVKD come from the germline V gene. The CDR3 spans 14 residues. V lost 3 bases and J 7 bases, leaving 15 bases between the germline ends. What was sequenced was peripheral blood. This receptor was taken from a human donor in a cohort sampled during active COVID-19. The chain uses TRBV10-3 and TRBJ1-2; D is unresolved. Written as DNA, the CDR3 is TGTGCCATCAGTGACTCGCCCAACGGTGTTGGCTACACCTTC. Translating it yields CAISDSPNGVGYTF.